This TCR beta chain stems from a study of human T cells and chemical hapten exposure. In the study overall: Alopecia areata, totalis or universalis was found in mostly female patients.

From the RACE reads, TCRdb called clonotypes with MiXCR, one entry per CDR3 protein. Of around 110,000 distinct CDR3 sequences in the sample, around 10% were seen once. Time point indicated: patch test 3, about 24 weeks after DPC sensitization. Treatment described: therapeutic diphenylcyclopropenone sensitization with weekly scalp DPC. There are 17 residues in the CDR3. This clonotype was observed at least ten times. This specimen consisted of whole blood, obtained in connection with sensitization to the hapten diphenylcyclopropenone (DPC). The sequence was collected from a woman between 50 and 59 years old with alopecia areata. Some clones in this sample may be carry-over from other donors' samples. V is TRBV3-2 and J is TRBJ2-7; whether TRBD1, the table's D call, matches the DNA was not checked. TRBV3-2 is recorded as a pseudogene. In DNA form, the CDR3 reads TGTGCCAGCAGCCAAAGTCTCGACAGTTGGGACCCCTACGAGCAGTACTTC. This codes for CASSQSLDSWDPYEQYF.